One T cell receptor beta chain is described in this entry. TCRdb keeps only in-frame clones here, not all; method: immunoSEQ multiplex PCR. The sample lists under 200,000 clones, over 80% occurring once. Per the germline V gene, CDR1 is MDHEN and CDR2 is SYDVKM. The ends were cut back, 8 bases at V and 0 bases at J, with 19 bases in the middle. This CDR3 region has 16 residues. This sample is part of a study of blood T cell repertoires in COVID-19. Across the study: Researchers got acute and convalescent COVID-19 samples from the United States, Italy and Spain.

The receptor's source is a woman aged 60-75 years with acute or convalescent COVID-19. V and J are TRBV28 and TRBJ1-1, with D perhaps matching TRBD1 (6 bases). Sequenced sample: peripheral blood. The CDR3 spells CASQSPTGVMNTEAFF. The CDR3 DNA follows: TGTGCCAGCCAATCACCGACAGGCGTTATGAACACTGAAGCTTTCTTT.